This T cell receptor beta chain was retrieved from a study of T cells in Graves' hyperthyroidism and ophthalmopathy. CDR3 size: 13 residues. The V gene's germline CDR1 is MNHEY and CDR2 SVGEGT. V lost 5 bases to trimming and J lost 2 bases, with 10 bases between them. The source material, RNA transcripts, was used to amplify TCR beta CDR3 regions. When the TCR CDR3 underwent first-round RT-PCR, the HTBI primer set was used. TCRdb reprocessed the multiplex PCR reads with MiXCR, giving one entry per CDR3 protein. The sample yields roughly 200,000 distinct CDR3 sequences, roughly 18% seen once. There are many counts of this clonotype.

This receptor was identified in a man aged 35 to 55 with Graves' hyperthyroidism. The source material was blood. The V gene is TRBV6-2 or TRBV6-3, the J gene TRBJ2-7; D is possibly TRBD2 (5 bases). This CDR3 reads CASSPTGAYEQYF. The CDR3 coding sequence is TGTGCCAGCAGTCCCACCGGGGCCTACGAGCAGTACTTC.